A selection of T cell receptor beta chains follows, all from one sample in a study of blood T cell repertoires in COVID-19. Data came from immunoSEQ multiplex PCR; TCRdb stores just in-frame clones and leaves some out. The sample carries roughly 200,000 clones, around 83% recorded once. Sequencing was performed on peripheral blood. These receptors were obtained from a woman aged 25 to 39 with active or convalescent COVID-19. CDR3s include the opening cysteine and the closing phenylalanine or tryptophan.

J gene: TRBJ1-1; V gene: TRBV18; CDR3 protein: CASSRDRDTEAFF
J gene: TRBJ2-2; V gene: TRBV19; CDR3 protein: CASSIDGTRGTGELFF
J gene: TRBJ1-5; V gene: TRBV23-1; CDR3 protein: CASSSFPWGLYQPQHF
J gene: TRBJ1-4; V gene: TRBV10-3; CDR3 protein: CAISGSTGGSTNEKLFF
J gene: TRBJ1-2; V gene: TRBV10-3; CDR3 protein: CATQGTGGNGYTF
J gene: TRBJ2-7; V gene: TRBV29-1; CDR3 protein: CSVTSSEQYF
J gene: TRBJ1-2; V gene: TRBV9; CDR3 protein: CASTAAAEHYGYTF
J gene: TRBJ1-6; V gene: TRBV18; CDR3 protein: CASSPSYNSPLHF
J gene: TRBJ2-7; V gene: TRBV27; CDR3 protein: CASRRKLLLAGGAYEQYF
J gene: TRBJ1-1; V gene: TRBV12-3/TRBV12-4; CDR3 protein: CASSAQGRTEAFF
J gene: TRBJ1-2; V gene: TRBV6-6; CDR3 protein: CASSLGDSGGIYGYTF
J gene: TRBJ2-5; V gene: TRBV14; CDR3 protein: CASSQLRGLQETQYF
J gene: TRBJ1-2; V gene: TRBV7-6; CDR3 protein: CASSAQGRKGYTF
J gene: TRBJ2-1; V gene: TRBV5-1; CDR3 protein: CASSLGLAGENEQFF
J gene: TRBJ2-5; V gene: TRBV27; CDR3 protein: CASSARLAGVGETQYF
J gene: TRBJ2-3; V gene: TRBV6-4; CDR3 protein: CASSPTSGGTDTQYF
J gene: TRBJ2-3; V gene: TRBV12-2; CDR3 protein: CASRSRTRSSTDTQYF
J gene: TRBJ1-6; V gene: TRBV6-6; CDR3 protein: CASTRKRENSPLHF
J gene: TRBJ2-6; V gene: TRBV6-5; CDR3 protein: CASSTDSSGANVLTF
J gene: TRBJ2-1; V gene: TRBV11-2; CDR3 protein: CASSLVAGIGTGPYNEQFF
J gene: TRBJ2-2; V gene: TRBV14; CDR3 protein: CASSQLRARTGELFF
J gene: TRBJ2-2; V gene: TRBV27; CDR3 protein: CASSSAATADIFGELFF
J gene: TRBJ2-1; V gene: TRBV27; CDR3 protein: CASSSQGAGVGYNEQFF
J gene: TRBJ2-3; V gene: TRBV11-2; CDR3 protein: CASSFGTGRETDTQYF
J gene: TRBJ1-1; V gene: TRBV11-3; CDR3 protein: CASSLENTGGNTEAFF
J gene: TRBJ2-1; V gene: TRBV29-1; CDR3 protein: CSVGGGINEQFF
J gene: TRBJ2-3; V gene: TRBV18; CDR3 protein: CASSPAQGADTQYF
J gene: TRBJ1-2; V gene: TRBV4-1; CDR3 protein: CASHNPGGNYGYTF
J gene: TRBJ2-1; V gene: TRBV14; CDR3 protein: CASSIQGAYNEQFF
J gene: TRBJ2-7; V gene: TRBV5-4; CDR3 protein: CASSLEADWEQYF
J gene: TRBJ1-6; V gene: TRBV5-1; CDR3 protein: CASSLSGPKYNSPLHF
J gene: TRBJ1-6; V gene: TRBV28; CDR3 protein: CASRRPPDNSPLHF
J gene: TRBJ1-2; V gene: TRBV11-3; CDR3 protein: CASSLEDRDRVYGYTF
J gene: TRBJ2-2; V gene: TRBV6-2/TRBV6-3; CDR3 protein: CASSYLPQGHTGELFF
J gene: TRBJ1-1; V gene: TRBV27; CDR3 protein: CASSLWDRGTEAFF
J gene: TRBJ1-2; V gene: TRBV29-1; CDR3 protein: CSALQGDYGYTF
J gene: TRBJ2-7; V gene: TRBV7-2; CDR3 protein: CASSNPSVQEQYF
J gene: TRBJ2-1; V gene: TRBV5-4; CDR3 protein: CASSPEGAPWNEQFF
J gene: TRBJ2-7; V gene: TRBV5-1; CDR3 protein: CASSFTGSSYEQYF
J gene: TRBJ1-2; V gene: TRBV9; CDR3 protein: CASSSGTADNYGYTF
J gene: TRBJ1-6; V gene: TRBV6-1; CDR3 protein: CASSDQGSSYNSPLHF
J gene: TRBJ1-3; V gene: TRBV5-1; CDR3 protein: CASSLETADTGNTIYF
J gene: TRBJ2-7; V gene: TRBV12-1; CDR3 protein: CASSPPGQGTYEQYF
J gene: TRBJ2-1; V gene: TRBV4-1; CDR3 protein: CASSKGIPSGTGRAEQFF